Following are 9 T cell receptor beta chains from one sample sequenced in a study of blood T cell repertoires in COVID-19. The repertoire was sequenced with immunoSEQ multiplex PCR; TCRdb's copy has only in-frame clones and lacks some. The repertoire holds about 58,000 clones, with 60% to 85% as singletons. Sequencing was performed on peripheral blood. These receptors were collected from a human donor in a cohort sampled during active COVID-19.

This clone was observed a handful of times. The CDR3 nucleotides are TGTGCCAGCAGCAAAGGACAGGGGGCTTTTGTTCAGCCCCAGCATTTT. Translated, it gives CASSKGQGAFVQPQHF. The gene calls are TRBV5-8 and TRBJ1-5; 11 nucleotides match TRBD1. V shed 4 bases and J 6 bases; nucleotides not matched to a gene: 9. The CDR3 is 16 amino acids. Germline CDR1 reads SGHTS; CDR2 reads YDEGEE.

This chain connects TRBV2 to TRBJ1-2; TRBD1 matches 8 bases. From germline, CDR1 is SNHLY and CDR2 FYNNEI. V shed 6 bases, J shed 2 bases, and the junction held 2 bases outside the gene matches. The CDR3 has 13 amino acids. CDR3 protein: CASSRTGNYGYTF. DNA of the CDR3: TGTGCCAGCAGCCGGACAGGGAACTATGGCTACACCTTC.

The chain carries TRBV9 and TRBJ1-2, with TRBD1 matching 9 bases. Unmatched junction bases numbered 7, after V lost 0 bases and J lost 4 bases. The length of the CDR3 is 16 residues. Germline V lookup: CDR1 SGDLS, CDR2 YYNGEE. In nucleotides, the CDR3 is TGTGCCAGCAGCGTAGTAACAGGGGGCGACGCCTATGGCTACACCTTC. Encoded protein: CASSVVTGGDAYGYTF.

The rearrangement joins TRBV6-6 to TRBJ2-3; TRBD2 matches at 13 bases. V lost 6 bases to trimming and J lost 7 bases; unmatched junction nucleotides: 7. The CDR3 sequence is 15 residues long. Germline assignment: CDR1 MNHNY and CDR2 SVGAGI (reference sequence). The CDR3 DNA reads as TGTGCCAGCAGCTCACTAGCGGGGGGGCCAAATACGCAGTATTTT. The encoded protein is CASSSLAGGPNTQYF.

In nucleotides, the CDR3 is TGTGCCAGCAGCTTAGGACAGGGGTCGAATGGGGCCAACGTCCTGACTTTC. As protein: CASSLGQGSNGANVLTF. This sequence joins TRBV7-2 and TRBJ2-6, with 8 bases aligning to TRBD1. The CDR3 extends over 17 amino acids. V shed 1 base, J shed 3 bases, and the junction held 5 bases outside the gene matches. Per germline, CDR1 SGHTA and CDR2 FQGNSA.

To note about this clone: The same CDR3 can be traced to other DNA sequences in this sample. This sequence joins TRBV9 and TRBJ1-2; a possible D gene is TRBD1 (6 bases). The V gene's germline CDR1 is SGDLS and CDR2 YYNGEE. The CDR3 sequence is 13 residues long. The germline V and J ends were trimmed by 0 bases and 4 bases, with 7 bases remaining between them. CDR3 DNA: TGTGCCAGCAGCGTAGTAGGGGGCTATGGCTACACCTTC. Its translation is CASSVVGGYGYTF.

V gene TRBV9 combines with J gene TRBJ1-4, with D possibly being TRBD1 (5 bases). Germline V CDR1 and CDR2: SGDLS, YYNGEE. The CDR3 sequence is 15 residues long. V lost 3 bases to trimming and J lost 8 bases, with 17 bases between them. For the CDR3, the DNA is TGTGCCAGCAGCGGAAGGACGGGACTTGGGGAAAAACTGTTTTTT. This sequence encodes CASSGRTGLGEKLFF.

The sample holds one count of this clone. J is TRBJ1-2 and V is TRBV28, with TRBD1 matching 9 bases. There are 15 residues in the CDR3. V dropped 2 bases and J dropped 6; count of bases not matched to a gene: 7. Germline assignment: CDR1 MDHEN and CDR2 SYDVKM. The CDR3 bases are TGTGCCAGCAGTTTACCCACAGGGGGCGGGAATGGCTACACCTTC. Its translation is CASSLPTGGGNGYTF.

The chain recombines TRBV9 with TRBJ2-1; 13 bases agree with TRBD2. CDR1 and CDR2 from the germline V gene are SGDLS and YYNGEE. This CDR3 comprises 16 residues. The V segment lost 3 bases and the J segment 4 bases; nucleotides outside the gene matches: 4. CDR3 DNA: TGTGCCAGCAGCGGGGGACTAGCGGGATCATACAATGAGCAGTTCTTC. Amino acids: CASSGGLAGSYNEQFF.